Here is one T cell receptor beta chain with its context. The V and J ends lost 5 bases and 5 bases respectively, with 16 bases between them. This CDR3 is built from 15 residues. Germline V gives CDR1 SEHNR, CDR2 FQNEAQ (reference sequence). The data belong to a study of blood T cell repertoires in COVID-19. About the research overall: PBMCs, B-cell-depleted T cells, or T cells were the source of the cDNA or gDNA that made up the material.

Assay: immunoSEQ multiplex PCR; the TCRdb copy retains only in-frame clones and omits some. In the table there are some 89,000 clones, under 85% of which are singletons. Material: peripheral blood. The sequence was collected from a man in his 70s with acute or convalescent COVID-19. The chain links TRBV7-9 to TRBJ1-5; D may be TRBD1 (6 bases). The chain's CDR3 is CASSLGQRGHQPQHF. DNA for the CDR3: TGTGCCAGCAGCCTTGGACAGCGCGGGCATCAGCCCCAGCATTTT.